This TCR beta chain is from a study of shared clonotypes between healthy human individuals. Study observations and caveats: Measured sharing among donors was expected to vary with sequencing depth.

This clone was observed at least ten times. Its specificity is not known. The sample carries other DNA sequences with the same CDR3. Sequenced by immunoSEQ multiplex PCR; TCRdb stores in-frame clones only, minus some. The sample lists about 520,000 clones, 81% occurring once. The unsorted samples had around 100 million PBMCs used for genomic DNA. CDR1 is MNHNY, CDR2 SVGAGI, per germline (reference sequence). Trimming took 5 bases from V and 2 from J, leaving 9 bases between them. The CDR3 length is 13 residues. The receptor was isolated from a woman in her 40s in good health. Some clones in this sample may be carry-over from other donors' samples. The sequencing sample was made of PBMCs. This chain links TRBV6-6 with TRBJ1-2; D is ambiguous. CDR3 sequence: CASSPSPNYGYTF. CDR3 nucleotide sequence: TGTGCCAGCAGTCCCTCACCCAACTATGGCTACACCTTC.